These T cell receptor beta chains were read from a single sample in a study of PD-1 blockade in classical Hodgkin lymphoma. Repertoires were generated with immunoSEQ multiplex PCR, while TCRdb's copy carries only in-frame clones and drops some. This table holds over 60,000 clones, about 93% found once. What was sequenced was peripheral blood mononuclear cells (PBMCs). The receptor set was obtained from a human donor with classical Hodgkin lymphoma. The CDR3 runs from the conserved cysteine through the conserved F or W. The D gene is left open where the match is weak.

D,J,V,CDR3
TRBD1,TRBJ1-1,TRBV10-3,CAISVRQGDTEAFF
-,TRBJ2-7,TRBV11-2,CASSRLSGAGYEQYF
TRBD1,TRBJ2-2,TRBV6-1,CASDRGNTGELFF
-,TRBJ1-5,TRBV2,CATTREGRNSNQPQHF
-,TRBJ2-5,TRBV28,CASSPGDLQETQYF
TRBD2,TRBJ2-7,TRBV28,CASSLRLAGAYEQYF
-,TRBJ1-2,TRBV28,CASSRLRFGYTF
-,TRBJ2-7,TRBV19,CASSKLSEQSEQYF
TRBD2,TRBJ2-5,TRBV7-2,CASSLVSSSGRGETQYF
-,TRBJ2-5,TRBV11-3,CASSPNGNRQETQYF
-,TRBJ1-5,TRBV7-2,CASSSDSFNQPQHF
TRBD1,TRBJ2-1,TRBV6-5,CASSIQGALNEQFF
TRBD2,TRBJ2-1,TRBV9,CASSPDGTRQGEQFF
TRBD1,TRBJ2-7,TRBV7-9,CASSRDRGSSEQYF
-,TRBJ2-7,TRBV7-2,CASSLWPVTYEQYF
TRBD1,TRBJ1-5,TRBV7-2,CASSPGDRTYQPQHF
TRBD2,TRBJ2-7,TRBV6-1,CASRASGRTYEQYF